This T cell receptor (beta chain) comes out of a study of T cells in Graves' hyperthyroidism and ophthalmopathy. The sample holds many counts of this clonotype. The CDR3 regions of TCR beta were amplified from RNA transcripts. Initially, a first-round RT-PCR of the TCR CDR3 employed the HTBI primer set. From the multiplex PCR reads, TCRdb called clonotypes with MiXCR, one entry per CDR3 protein. The profile covers about 520,000 distinct CDR3 sequences, with about a fifth appearing a single time and more than 25% taken by the ten largest. V was trimmed by 6 bases and J by 10 bases, leaving 15 bases between them. Germline CDR1 and CDR2: SNHLY and FYNNEI. This CDR3 comprises 12 residues. The patients, who ranged from 18 to 65 in age, presented with newly diagnosed hyperthyroidism lasting under 2 months. Out of approximately 10 ml of fresh peripheral blood came the PBMCs.

The sample consisted of blood. The genes are TRBV2 and TRBJ2-5; D is possibly TRBD1 (5 bases). The receptor comes from a man aged 18 to 30 with Graves' hyperthyroidism. As DNA, the CDR3 is TGTGCCAGCAGCCGGACGGGTCAGGGCCAGTACTTC. Its translation is CASSRTGQGQYF.